This T cell receptor beta chain was captured in a study of blood T cells in healthy people across ages. This clonotype has a handful of counts. Its cognate antigen is unknown. Overall study findings and caveats: Higher diversity, along with more naive CD4+ cells, distinguished long-lived donors from aged donors. There was a strong correlation between TCR beta diversity and naive T cell percentage. Estimates drawn from one million T cells were deemed to understate diversity. Reliance upon unsorted PBMCs precluded definitive naive versus antigen-experienced comparison.

The CDR3 has 12 residues. Trimming took off 10 bases at V and 1 base at J, with 7 bases between the two ends. Looked up from germline, CDR1 is KGHDR and CDR2 is SFDVKD. The second PCR ran about 6 to 11 cycles with a sample-barcoded 5' primer and J-beta primers. MiXCR, run by TCRdb on the 5' RACE reads, gives a single entry per CDR3 protein. The repertoire includes hundreds of thousands of distinct CDR3 sequences, around 48% of them detected once, and under 35% sits in the top ten. This chain uses TRBV24-1 with TRBJ2-1, with a tentative D call TRBD1 (5 bases). The sample consisted of blood. The sequence was collected from a woman between 55 and 75 years old in good health. CDR3 DNA sequence: TGTGCCACTGGGGCTTCCTACAATGAGCAGTTCTTC. It translates to CATGASYNEQFF.